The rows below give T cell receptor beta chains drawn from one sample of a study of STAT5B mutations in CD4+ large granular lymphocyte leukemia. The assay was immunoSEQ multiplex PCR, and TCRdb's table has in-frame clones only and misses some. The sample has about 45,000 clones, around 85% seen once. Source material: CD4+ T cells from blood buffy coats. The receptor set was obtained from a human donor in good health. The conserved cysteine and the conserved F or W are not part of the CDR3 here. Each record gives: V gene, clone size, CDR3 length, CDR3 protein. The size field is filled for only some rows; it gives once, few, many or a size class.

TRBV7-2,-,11,ASSPWTSYGYT
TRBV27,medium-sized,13,ASSLSGTYNEKLF
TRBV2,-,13,ASKTRSRREDTQY
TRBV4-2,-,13,ASSQDRGLQETQY
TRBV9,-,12,ASSLGGVNTEAF
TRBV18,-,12,ASSPREEDQPQH
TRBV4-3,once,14,ASSQDYGGPPDTQY
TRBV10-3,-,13,AISESSTGRETQY
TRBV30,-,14,AWSVPQRLAASEQF
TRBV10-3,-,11,AISPGPANEQY
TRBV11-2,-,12,ASSPTGGADEQY
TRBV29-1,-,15,SVPGTSASSSYNEQF
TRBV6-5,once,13,ASSSPGTSSYEQY
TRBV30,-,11,AWSHLNRDGYT
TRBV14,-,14,ASSQPRSSGSYEQY
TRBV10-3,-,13,AINGGLATTYEQY
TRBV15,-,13,ATSRVGPGGNEQF
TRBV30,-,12,AWSRGASTDTQY